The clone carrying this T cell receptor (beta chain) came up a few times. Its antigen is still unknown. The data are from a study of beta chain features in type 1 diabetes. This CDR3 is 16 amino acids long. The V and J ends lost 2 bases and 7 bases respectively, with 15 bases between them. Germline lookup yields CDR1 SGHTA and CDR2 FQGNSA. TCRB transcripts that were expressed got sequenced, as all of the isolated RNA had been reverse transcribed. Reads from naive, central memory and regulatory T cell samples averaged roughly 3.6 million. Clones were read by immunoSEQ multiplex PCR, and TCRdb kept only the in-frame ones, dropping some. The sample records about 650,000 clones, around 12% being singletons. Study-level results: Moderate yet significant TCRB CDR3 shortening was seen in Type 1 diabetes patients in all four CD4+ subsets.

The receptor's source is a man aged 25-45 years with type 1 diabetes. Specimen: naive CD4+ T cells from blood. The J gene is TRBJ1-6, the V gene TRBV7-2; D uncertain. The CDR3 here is CASSLFSWVENSPLHF. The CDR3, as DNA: TGTGCCAGCAGCTTATTTTCCTGGGTTGAAAATTCACCCCTCCACTTT.